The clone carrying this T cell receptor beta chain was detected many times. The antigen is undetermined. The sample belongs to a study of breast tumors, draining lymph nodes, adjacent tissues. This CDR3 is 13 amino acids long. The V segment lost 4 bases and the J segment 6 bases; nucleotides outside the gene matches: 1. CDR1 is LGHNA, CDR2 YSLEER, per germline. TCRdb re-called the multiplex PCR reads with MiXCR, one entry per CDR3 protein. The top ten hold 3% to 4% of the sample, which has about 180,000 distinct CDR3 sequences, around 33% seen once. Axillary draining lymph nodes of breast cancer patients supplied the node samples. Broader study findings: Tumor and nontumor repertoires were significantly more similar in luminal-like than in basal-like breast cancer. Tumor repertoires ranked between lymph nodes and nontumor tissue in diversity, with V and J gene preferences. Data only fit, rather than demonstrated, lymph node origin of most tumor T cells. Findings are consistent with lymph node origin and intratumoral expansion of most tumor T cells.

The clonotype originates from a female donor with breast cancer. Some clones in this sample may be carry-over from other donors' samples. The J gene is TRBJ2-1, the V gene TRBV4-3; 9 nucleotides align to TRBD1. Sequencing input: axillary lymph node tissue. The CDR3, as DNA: TGCGCCAGCAGCCGGACAGGGGCCAATGAGCAGTTCTTC. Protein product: CASSRTGANEQFF.